These 25 T cell receptor beta chains came from one sample sequenced in a study of shared clonotypes between healthy human individuals. The assay was immunoSEQ multiplex PCR, and TCRdb's table has in-frame clones only and misses some. The sample holds some 2.1 million clones; around 95% are singletons and the top ten take around 0.13%. Sequencing input: naive CD4+ T cells sorted from blood. The subset here: CD45RA+ positively selected. The receptors here all came from a man aged 18 to 30 in good health.

This chain joins TRBV5-4 and TRBJ1-4, with a possible D match to TRBD1 (6 bases). The V end lost 4 bases, the J end lost 3 bases, and 10 bases lay between the germline ends. The CDR3 is 14 residues long. CDR1 SGHNT and CDR2 YYREEE come from the germline V gene (reference sequence). This CDR3 is CASSIQGSNEKLFF. DNA of the CDR3: TGTGCCAGCAGCATACAGGGTTCTAATGAAAAACTGTTTTTT.

A note on this clone: The sample holds other DNA sequences that translate to the same CDR3. The chain has TRBV18 and TRBJ2-7, with D possibly TRBD1 on 5 matching bases. Germline V gene data show CDR1 as KGHSH and CDR2 as LQKENI. This CDR3 is built from 13 residues. The germline V and J ends were trimmed by 2 bases and 2 bases, with 7 bases remaining between them. The CDR3, as DNA: TGTGCCAGCTCACCAGGCAGGGCCTACGAGCAGTACTTC. This codes for CASSPGRAYEQYF.

The rearrangement uses TRBV10-3 and TRBJ2-7; D perhaps matches TRBD2 (5 bases). The CDR3 has 14 residues. Germline V gene data show CDR1 as ENHRY and CDR2 as SYGVKD. Trimming removed 4 bases from V and 2 bases from J, with 12 bases in between. In nucleotides, the CDR3 is TGTGCCATCAGTGGGAGCGAGGGCACCTACGAGCAGTACTTC. It codes for CAISGSEGTYEQYF.

The rearrangement uses TRBV27 and TRBJ2-7; 8 nucleotides align to TRBD1. Germline CDR1 is MNHEY and CDR2 is SMNVEV (reference sequence). The CDR3 consists of 14 residues. J lost 5 bases, V lost 4 bases, and 7 bases had no gene match. The DNA of the CDR3 is TGTGCCAGCAGTTGGACAGGGTGGATGGACGAGCAGTACTTC. This encodes CASSWTGWMDEQYF.

The chain is built from TRBV5-4 and TRBJ2-7, with D perhaps given as TRBD1 or TRBD2 (7 bases each). In germline, CDR1 is SGHNT, CDR2 YYREEE (reference sequence). The CDR3 is 14 amino acids. Deletions cut 3 bases from V and 9 bases from J, with 19 bases between. The DNA for the CDR3 is TGTGCCAGCAGCTCTCCAGGGGGAGGGTCTGGGCAGTACTTC. This encodes CASSSPGGGSGQYF.

There are many counts of this clone. V is TRBV6-1 and J is TRBJ1-2; D remains unclear. Trimming removed 4 bases from V and 2 bases from J, with 2 bases in between. Germline CDR1 is MNHNS and CDR2 is SASEGT. The CDR3 is 11 residues long. CDR3 in DNA: TGTGCCAGCAGTGGGAACTATGGCTACACCTTC. It specifies CASSGNYGYTF.

The sample holds many counts of this clone. The identical CDR3 is also encoded by other nucleotide sequences in the sample. The chain uses TRBV30 and TRBJ1-1, with 8 bases that match TRBD1. The CDR3 extends over 13 amino acids. After removal of 3 bases from V and 1 base from J, the junction contained 1 base not matched to a gene. Germline-derived CDR1 and CDR2 are GTSNPN and SVGIG (reference sequence). CDR3 sequence reads: CAWRGQGNTEAFF. The CDR3 nucleotides are TGTGCCTGGAGAGGACAGGGGAACACTGAAGCTTTCTTT.

This chain joins TRBV5-1 and TRBJ2-2, with D possibly TRBD2 on 6 matching bases. The CDR3 runs 15 residues. Germline assignment: CDR1 SGHRS and CDR2 YFSETQ. Deletions cut 7 bases from V and 5 bases from J, with 18 bases between. The CDR3 DNA follows: TGCGCCAGCGCGGTTAGCGGAAGAGGGACCGGGGAGCTGTTTTTT. It encodes CASAVSGRGTGELFF. The full variable domain, in which reference TRBV5-1 and TRBJ2-2 provide the parts outside the CDR3, is KAGVTQTPRYLIKTRGQQVTLSCSPISGHRSVSWYQQTPGQGLQFLFEYFSETQRNKGNFPGRFSGRQFSNSRSEMNVSTLELGDSALYLCASAVSGRGTGELFFGEGSRLTVL.

The chain recombines TRBV5-6 with TRBJ2-1; maybe TRBD1 (5 bases). The V gene's germline CDR1 is SGHDT and CDR2 YYEEEE. The CDR3 consists of 12 residues. The ends were cut back, 7 bases at V and 6 bases at J, with 11 bases in the middle. The CDR3 loop is CASQDNTNEQFF. CDR3 DNA sequence: TGTGCCAGCCAGGACAACACCAATGAGCAGTTCTTC. The complete variable domain, with remaining parts taken from reference TRBV5-6 and TRBJ2-1, reads DAGVTQSPTHLIKTRGQQVTLRCSPKSGHDTVSWYQQALGQGPQFIFQYYEEEERQRGNFPDRFSGHQFPNYSSELNVNALLLGDSALYLCASQDNTNEQFFGPGTRLTVL.

The chain has TRBV11-2 and TRBJ2-1, with TRBD1 as a possible D gene (6 bases). The germline V and J ends were trimmed by 5 bases and 2 bases, with 13 bases remaining between them. Germline lookup yields CDR1 SGHAT and CDR2 FQNNGV. The CDR3 extends over 15 amino acids. In nucleotides, the CDR3 is TGTGCCAGCAGCGGGTCGACAGGACCCTACAATGAGCAGTTCTTC. It encodes CASSGSTGPYNEQFF.

The chain uses TRBV5-1 and TRBJ2-7; D possibly corresponds to TRBD1 (6 bases). Trimming stripped 0 bases from V and 4 bases from J, with 17 bases between. Germline V gene lookup returns CDR1 SGHRS and CDR2 YFSETQ. The CDR3 length is 16 residues. For the CDR3, the DNA is TGCGCCAGCAGCTTGGCGCCGGGACAAGGAGTGTACGAGCAGTACTTC. Encoded protein: CASSLAPGQGVYEQYF.

The genes are TRBV30 and TRBJ2-7; the D gene is possibly TRBD2 (6 bases). In germline, CDR1 is GTSNPN, CDR2 SVGIG (reference sequence). V shed 0 bases and J shed 1 base, with 10 bases lying between them. CDR3 size: 14 residues. CDR3 DNA: TGTGCCTGGAGTGTCGGGGGTCTTTCCTACGAGCAGTACTTC. This gives the protein CAWSVGGLSYEQYF.

The chain carries TRBV6-1 and TRBJ1-2, with D unclear. Trimming removed 2 bases from V and 5 bases from J, with 15 bases in between. The CDR3 runs to 15 residues. The germline V gene encodes CDR1 MNHNS and CDR2 SASEGT. In DNA, the CDR3 is TGTGCCAGCAGTGAAAATTGGAGGGCGTTTTATGGCTACACCTTC. Translated: CASSENWRAFYGYTF.

The gene calls are TRBV2 and TRBJ1-1; 8 nucleotides align to TRBD1. The CDR3 consists of 17 residues. After removal of 6 bases from V and 4 bases from J, the junction contained 16 bases not matched to a gene. Germline assignment: CDR1 SNHLY and CDR2 FYNNEI. Here the CDR3 DNA reads TGTGCCAGCAGCCCTGGCCTCGGTCAGGGGGCGAGCACTGAAGCTTTCTTT. It specifies CASSPGLGQGASTEAFF.

The chain combines TRBV7-9 with TRBJ1-6, with TRBD1 matching 8 bases. The CDR3 has 16 residues. The germline CDR1 and CDR2 sequences are SEHNR and FQNEAQ (reference sequence). V gave up 0 bases and J gave up 10 bases; unmatched junction bases: 8. The CDR3 here is CASSLAEGQGGSPLHF. The CDR3 DNA is TGTGCCAGCAGCTTAGCTGAAGGACAGGGCGGATCACCCCTCCACTTT.

The genes are TRBV2 and TRBJ1-6, with 9 bases that match TRBD1. J gave up 5 bases and V 4 bases, and 9 bases lay outside the gene matches. The CDR3 is 17 amino acids. The germline V gene encodes CDR1 SNHLY and CDR2 FYNNEI. CDR3 protein: CASSGGRDRVNNSPLHF. In DNA, the CDR3 is TGTGCCAGCAGTGGGGGGCGGGACAGGGTCAATAATTCACCCCTCCACTTT.

The rearrangement joins TRBV7-9 to TRBJ2-4; the D gene is possibly TRBD2 (5 bases). This CDR3 region has 14 residues. V was pared by 6 bases and J by 5 bases, with 14 bases between. Germline loops: CDR1 SEHNR, CDR2 FQNEAQ (reference sequence). The CDR3 loop reads CASSLRGLENIQYF. CDR3 in DNA: TGTGCCAGCAGTTTGAGAGGGCTCGAAAACATTCAGTACTTC.

Here the CDR3 DNA reads TGTGCCTGGACCCGGGACAGGGGTGAGGCTTTCTTT. Translated: CAWTRDRGEAFF. This chain connects TRBV30 to TRBJ1-1; 10 nucleotides line up with TRBD1. The CDR3 covers 12 residues. Germline-derived CDR1 and CDR2 are GTSNPN and SVGIG (reference sequence). V was clipped by 4 bases and J by 11 bases; unmatched bases: 7.

Regarding this clone: Other DNA sequences in this sample translate to the same CDR3. The chain joins TRBV28 to TRBJ1-2; D is ambiguous. CDR1 and CDR2 (germline): MDHEN, SYDVKM. The ends were cut back, 3 bases at V and 5 bases at J, with 7 bases in the middle. This CDR3 contains 12 residues. CDR3 in DNA: TGTGCCAGCAGTTTTGGAGGGTATGGCTACACCTTC. This translates into CASSFGGYGYTF.

The J gene is TRBJ1-5, the V gene TRBV28; TRBD1 matches at 9 bases. Per germline, CDR1 MDHEN and CDR2 SYDVKM. V was pared by 10 bases and J by 3 bases, with 7 bases of the junction left unmatched. This CDR3 is built from 14 residues. CDR3 amino acids: CATTRTGDNQPQHF. Here the CDR3 DNA reads TGTGCCACCACAAGGACAGGGGACAATCAGCCCCAGCATTTT.

The rearrangement links TRBV28 to TRBJ2-7; TRBD1 might be the D (6 bases). CDR3 size: 13 residues. The germline CDR1 and CDR2 sequences are MDHEN and SYDVKM. V gave up 8 bases and J gave up 6 bases, with 17 bases separating them. CDR3 coding DNA: TGTGCCAGCGCACAAGGGGGTTTGGGCGAGCAGTACTTC. Translating gives CASAQGGLGEQYF.

The genes are TRBV30 and TRBJ1-2; D possibly corresponds to TRBD1 (6 bases). CDR3 length: 13 residues. Trimming took 4 bases from V and 8 from J, leaving 17 bases between them. Germline values: CDR1 GTSNPN, CDR2 SVGIG (reference sequence). CDR3 DNA sequence: TGTGCCTGGAATACCGGGACATCCTACGGCTACACCTTC. It codes for CAWNTGTSYGYTF. Full variable domain (outside the CDR3, taken from reference TRBV30 and TRBJ1-2): SQTIHQWPATLVQPVGSPLSLECTVEGTSNPNLYWYRQAAGRGLQLLFYSVGIGQISSEVPQNLSASRPQDRQFILSSKKLLLSDSGFYLCAWNTGTSYGYTFGSGTRLTVV.

Notes on this clone: The junction departs from the called germline gene at one end, perhaps through a read error. Here the CDR3 reads CASSLGRLDRADYEQYF. CDR3 coding DNA: TGTGCCAGCAGTTTGGGCCGACTGGACAGGGCAGACTACGAGCAGTACTTC. The V and J genes are TRBV5-4 and TRBJ2-7, with 8 bases that match TRBD1. The CDR3 is 17 amino acids. Germline-derived CDR1 and CDR2 are SGHNT and YYREEE (reference sequence).

The V gene is TRBV28, the J gene TRBJ2-3, with a weak D call TRBD1 (6 bases). The CDR3 consists of 14 residues. Germline CDR1 and CDR2: MDHEN and SYDVKM. V shed 2 bases and J shed 9 bases, with 15 bases lying between them. Written as DNA, the CDR3 is TGTGCCAGCAGTTTACCCGCAGGGGAAGGGACGCAGTATTTT. It yields the protein CASSLPAGEGTQYF.

The chain carries TRBV5-5 and TRBJ1-1, with D unresolved. V was trimmed by 7 bases and J by 3 bases, leaving 16 bases between them. Looked up from germline, CDR1 is SGHKS and CDR2 is YYEKEE (reference sequence). The CDR3 consists of 14 residues. The CDR3: CASRFGPLDTEAFF. CDR3 sequence (DNA): TGTGCCAGCCGTTTCGGGCCCCTGGACACTGAAGCTTTCTTT.